This T cell receptor beta chain emerged from a study of blood T cell repertoires in COVID-19. Study-wide context: PBMCs, B-cell-depleted T cells, or T cells were the source of the cDNA or gDNA that made up the material.

Produced via immunoSEQ multiplex PCR; TCRdb's table is partial and in-frame only. The sample contains 95,000 to 150,000 clones, over 75% of which appear only once. V lost 2 bases and J lost 4, with 14 bases in between. This CDR3 has 15 amino acids. Germline assignment: CDR1 SGHRS and CDR2 YFSETQ. Sequenced material: peripheral blood. This TCR derives from an elderly man with active or convalescent COVID-19. The rearrangement uses TRBV5-1 and TRBJ2-3, with D tentatively TRBD2 (5 bases). DNA of the CDR3: TGCGCCAGCAGCTTAGGCGACTACACCGCAGATACGCAGTATTTT. It yields the protein CASSLGDYTADTQYF. Using reference TRBV5-1 and TRBJ2-3 for the parts outside the CDR3, the full variable domain is KAGVTQTPRYLIKTRGQQVTLSCSPISGHRSVSWYQQTPGQGLQFLFEYFSETQRNKGNFPGRFSGRQFSNSRSEMNVSTLELGDSALYLCASSLGDYTADTQYFGPGTRLTVL.